This TCR beta chain was observed in a study of cytomegalovirus exposure and HLA in healthy donors. Regarding this clone: The target antigen is unknown.

The study, taken as a whole, reports: In the analysis, some V segments, TRBV6-2 and TRBV6-3 included, were excluded as indistinguishable.

13 Jbeta primers and 60 Vbeta primers were used for the PCR. Produced via immunoSEQ multiplex PCR; TCRdb's table is partial and in-frame only. The table has 150,000 to 200,000 clones, around 85% seen once; the top ten hold over 2%. Trimming cost V 3 bases and J 1 base; bases outside gene matches: 5. Germline V gene sequence: CDR1 SGHKS, CDR2 YYEKEE (reference sequence). This CDR3 spans 15 amino acids. The origin of this receptor is a woman between 45 and 60 years old in good health and CMV-seronegative. The V and J genes are TRBV5-5 and TRBJ2-5; 8 bases are shared with TRBD2. Sequenced material: PBMCs. The CDR3 DNA follows: TGTGCCAGCAGCTCGACGGGACTAGTCCAAGAGACCCAGTACTTC. Its translation is CASSSTGLVQETQYF.